These T cell receptor beta chains were read from a single sample in a study of cytomegalovirus exposure and HLA in healthy donors. Sequencing was performed with immunoSEQ multiplex PCR; in TCRdb, only in-frame clones are kept and a portion is missing. Of roughly 150,000 clones in the sample, nearly 80% were seen once. Input material: PBMCs. The receptors were sampled from a male donor in good health and CMV-seronegative. CDR3s include the opening cysteine and the closing phenylalanine or tryptophan. The order of the fields is D gene, V gene, clone size, J gene, CDR3 DNA, CDR3 protein. The D gene is left open where the match is weak. Clone size, where shown, is once, few, many, or a class for clones that have expanded.

TRBD1	TRBV7-8	NA	TRBJ1-4	TGTGCCAGCAGGGGACAGAATAATGAAAAACTGTTTTTT	CASRGQNNEKLFF
NA	TRBV9	once	TRBJ1-5	TGTGCCAGCAGCGGTACGGGTAGTAATCAGCCCCAGCATTTT	CASSGTGSNQPQHF
NA	TRBV11-2	NA	TRBJ1-3	TGTGCCAGCAGCCAGCGGTTCGCGGCGAACACCATATATTTT	CASSQRFAANTIYF
TRBD2	TRBV6-5	once	TRBJ2-7	TGTGCCAGCACCCCCCTAGCGGGAGCGGCCGAGCAGTACTTC	CASTPLAGAAEQYF
TRBD1	TRBV7-2	once	TRBJ2-2	TGTGCCAGCAGCCCAAGGACAGGGTCGAGCACCGGGGAGCTGTTTTTT	CASSPRTGSSTGELFF
NA	TRBV27	NA	TRBJ1-2	TGTGCCAGCACCTTTCTAGGCCGGACAGCCTACACCTTC	CASTFLGRTAYTF
TRBD2	TRBV5-1	NA	TRBJ2-5	TGCGCCAGCCGCAGGACTAGCGGGGGGGCCGGGGGAGAGACCCAGTACTTC	CASRRTSGGAGGETQYF
NA	TRBV7-6	NA	TRBJ2-3	TGTGCCAGCAGCTCCCGACAGGCTGTGGCAGATACGCAGTATTTT	CASSSRQAVADTQYF
NA	TRBV5-4	NA	TRBJ2-2	TGTGCCAGCAGCTCACAGGGAACCACCGGGGAGCTGTTTTTT	CASSSQGTTGELFF
NA	TRBV30	NA	TRBJ2-7	TGTGCCTGGAGTGTAGGCCCTTTCCTACTACCCTCCTACGAGCAGTACTTC	CAWSVGPFLLPSYEQYF
NA	TRBV5-1	NA	TRBJ2-1	TGCGCCAGCACCATCTTTGGGTCAGGGGAAGATACAGGGCAGTTCTTC	CASTIFGSGEDTGQFF
TRBD2	TRBV4-3	NA	TRBJ2-3	TGCGCCAGCAGCCCCGGGACTAGCGTCGTACTTACGCAGTATTTT	CASSPGTSVVLTQYF
NA	TRBV9	NA	TRBJ2-5	TGTGCCAGCAGTAGGGGGTTTGAAGAGACCCAGTACTTC	CASSRGFEETQYF
NA	TRBV19	NA	TRBJ2-2	TGTGCCAGTAGTACCCCGAGAGTAACCACCGGGGAGCTGTTTTTT	CASSTPRVTTGELFF
NA	TRBV4-1	NA	TRBJ2-1	TGCGCCAGCAGCTACTACAGGTTAAATGAGCAGTTCTTC	CASSYYRLNEQFF
NA	TRBV19	NA	TRBJ2-7	TGTGCCAGTAGCCAGGGACTGATTACCTACGAGCAGTACTTC	CASSQGLITYEQYF
NA	TRBV5-4	once	TRBJ1-2	TGTGCCAGCAGCCCGACAGGAATCTATGGCTACACCTTC	CASSPTGIYGYTF
TRBD2	TRBV19	NA	TRBJ2-5	TGTGCCAGTAGTTCCGGGGCTAGCGGTCAAGAGACCCAGTACTTC	CASSSGASGQETQYF
NA	TRBV30	NA	TRBJ1-1	TGTGCCTGGAGTGTAGGTCGGGGGAACACTGAAGCTTTCTTT	CAWSVGRGNTEAFF
TRBD1	TRBV7-9	NA	TRBJ1-4	TGTGCCAGCAGCCAGGGACAGATTAATGAAAAACTGTTTTTT	CASSQGQINEKLFF
NA	TRBV6-5	NA	TRBJ1-5	TGTGCCAGCAGCCTCGACAGTAGCAATCAGCCCCAGCATTTT	CASSLDSSNQPQHF
TRBD1	TRBV9	NA	TRBJ2-2	TGTGCCAGCAGCCCGCCCCCGATGACAGGGATTGACACCGGGGAGCTGTTTTTT	CASSPPPMTGIDTGELFF
TRBD1	TRBV18	NA	TRBJ1-2	TGTGCCAGCTCAGAAGCCCAGACAGGGGAGAGCTACACCTTC	CASSEAQTGESYTF
TRBD1	TRBV5-1	NA	TRBJ1-1	TGCGCCAGCAACCCGGGACAGTTATTGAACACTGAGGCTTTCTTT	CASNPGQLLNTEAFF
TRBD1	TRBV9	once	TRBJ1-1	TGTGCCAGCAGCGCTCGACCGGACAGGGCGGGTACTGAAGCTTTCTTT	CASSARPDRAGTEAFF
TRBD2	TRBV13	few	TRBJ2-5	TGTGCCAGCAGCTTTCTGGCGGGAGGGCCAACGAGAGAGACCCAGTACTTC	CASSFLAGGPTRETQYF